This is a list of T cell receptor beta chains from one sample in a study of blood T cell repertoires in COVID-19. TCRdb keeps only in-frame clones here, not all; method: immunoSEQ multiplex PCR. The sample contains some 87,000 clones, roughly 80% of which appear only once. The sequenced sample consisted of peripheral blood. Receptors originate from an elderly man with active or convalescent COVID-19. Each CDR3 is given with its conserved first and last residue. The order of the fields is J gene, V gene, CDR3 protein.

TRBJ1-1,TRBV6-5,CASSYRQGEAEAFF
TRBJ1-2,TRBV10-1,CASSEPSYRVNYGYTF
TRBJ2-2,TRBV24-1,CATTRQGNAGELFF
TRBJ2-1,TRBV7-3,CASSLGTGVLNEQFF
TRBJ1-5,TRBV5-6,CASSLFSYSNQPQHF
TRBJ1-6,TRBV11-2,CASSLDRGTGTKALHF
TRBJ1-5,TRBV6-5,CASSSRAGYDQPQHF
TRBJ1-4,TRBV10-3,CAISDPGTAEGNEKLFF
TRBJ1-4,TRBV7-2,CASSLEAVGGQSGEKLFF
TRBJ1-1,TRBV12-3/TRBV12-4,CASRPLRNTEAFF
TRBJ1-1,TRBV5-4,CASSPEGGPRTEAFF
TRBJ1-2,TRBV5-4,CASNRGGGLKNGYTF
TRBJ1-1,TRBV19,CASSGYGGTEAFF
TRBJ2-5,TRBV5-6,CASSPSGGQETQYF
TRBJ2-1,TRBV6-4,CASSDTGLAGGYNEQFF
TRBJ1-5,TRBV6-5,CASRQGDDSNQPQHF
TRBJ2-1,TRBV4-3,CASSQASFKNNEQFF
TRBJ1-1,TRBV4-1,CASSRGTEAFF
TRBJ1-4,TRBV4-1,CASSQAAGENEKLFF
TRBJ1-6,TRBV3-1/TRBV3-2,CASSQGDRDSPLHF
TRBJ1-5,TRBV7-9,CASSPSTGGNQPQHF
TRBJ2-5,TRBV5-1,CASSQQETQYF
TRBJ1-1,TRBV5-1,CASSAPLGSTEAFF
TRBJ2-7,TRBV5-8,CASSYRGALHEQYF
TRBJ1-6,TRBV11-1,CASSLRGGQPNSPLHF
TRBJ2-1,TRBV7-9,CASSLYGGSYNEQFF
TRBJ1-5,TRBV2,CASRRQTISNQPQHF
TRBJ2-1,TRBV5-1,CASSLGDYNEQFF
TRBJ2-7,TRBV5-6,CASSSLGTQSRGEQYF
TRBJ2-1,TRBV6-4,CASRTSGSRGEQFF
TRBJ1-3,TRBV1,CTSSQSRTSSFSSGNTIYF
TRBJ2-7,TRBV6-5,CASNPGQVLGEQYF
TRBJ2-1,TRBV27,CASSPQGPVSYNEQFF
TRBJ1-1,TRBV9,CASSPSRGVGYEAFF
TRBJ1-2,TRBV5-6,CASSLLDRGAYGYTF
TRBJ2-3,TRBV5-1,CASSPGQGTDTQYF
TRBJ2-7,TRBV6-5,CASTDGTGESGEQYF
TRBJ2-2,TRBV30,CAWIGRQGALTGELFF
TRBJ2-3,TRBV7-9,CASSSGGTWADTQYF
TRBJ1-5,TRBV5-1,CASSLGQGANQPQHF
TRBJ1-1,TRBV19,CASSRDRGLGQGAWPGAFF
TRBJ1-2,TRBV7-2,CASSESVGGENYGYTF
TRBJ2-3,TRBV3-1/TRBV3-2,CASSPSRLGADTQYF
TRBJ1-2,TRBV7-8,CASSLGPSHYGYTF
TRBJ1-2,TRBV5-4,CASSFPTPGTGGYYGYTF
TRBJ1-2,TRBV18,CASSPGQGSDYGYTF
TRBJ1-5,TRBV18,CASSPATGGNQPQHF
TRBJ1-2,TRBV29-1,CSVEVVGGYTF
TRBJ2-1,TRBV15,CATSRSTSAPNEQFF
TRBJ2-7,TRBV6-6,CASSSQSRDWREQYF
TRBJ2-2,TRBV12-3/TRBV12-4,CASRTGPTGELFF
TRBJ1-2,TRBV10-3,CAISGLQGGADGYTF
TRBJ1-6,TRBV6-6,CASSYSGVNSPLHF
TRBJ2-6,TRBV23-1,CASSQAGANVLTF
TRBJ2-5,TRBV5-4,CASSPGGGYQETQYF